This T cell receptor (beta chain) emerged from a study of shared clonotypes between healthy human individuals. Naive-designated CD8 cells lacked CD45RO, were positively enriched for CCR7, and omitted terminally differentiated effector memory CD45RA+ cells. The ends were cut back, 6 bases at V and 0 bases at J, with 11 bases in the middle. The CDR3 is 14 residues long. Per germline, CDR1 MDHEN and CDR2 SYDVKM. Here immunoSEQ multiplex PCR was the method, and the copy in TCRdb shows in-frame clones only, minus some. The sample has around 600,000 clones; approximately 96% are singletons. This receptor was identified in a woman aged 25 to 39 in good health. The chain couples TRBV28 to TRBJ1-2, with TRBD1 as a possible D gene (5 bases). Input material: naive CD8+ T cells sorted from blood. The CDR3 loop is CASSSGSTNYGYTF. The CDR3 nucleotides are TGTGCCAGCAGCTCAGGGTCCACTAACTATGGCTACACCTTC.